This T cell receptor beta chain was identified during a study of PD-1 blockade in mismatch repair-deficient tumors. As concerns this clone: Its antigen is unknown.

The protocol was immunoSEQ multiplex PCR, while the TCRdb copy is restricted to in-frame clones and leaves out a portion. The table includes approximately 60,000 clones, approximately 88% detected once. Regarding the study as a whole: Tumor-resident clones, often undetectable pretreatment in blood, expanded then contracted after pembrolizumab.

All patients were mismatch repair deficient, assessed by either PCR or immunohistochemistry. TCRs were sequenced from a few patients responding to pembrolizumab. Germline V gene data show CDR1 as LNHDA and CDR2 as SQIVND (reference sequence). V was pared by 5 bases and J by 10 bases, with 18 bases between. The CDR3 runs 14 residues. Sample: peripheral blood, taken 52 weeks after starting pembrolizumab. This TCR came from an adult with mismatch repair-deficient cancer. The chain joins TRBV19 to TRBJ2-1, with unresolved D. For the CDR3, the DNA is TGTGCCAGTAGTGTCCTCCCCCCCAAAGGGGAGCAGTTCTTC. Protein product: CASSVLPPKGEQFF.